Reported below is one TCR beta chain. The sample belongs to a study of blood T cell repertoires in COVID-19. Study background: Whether acute or convalescent, the COVID-19 samples came from the United States, Italy and Spain.

Germline values: CDR1 SGHDT, CDR2 YYEEEE. The ends were cut back, 5 bases at V and 5 bases at J, with 7 bases in the middle. The length of the CDR3 is 11 residues. The method was immunoSEQ multiplex PCR; TCRdb's version includes in-frame clones alone and lacks a portion of them. The table lists 110,000 or so clones, approximately 88% of them singletons. Sequencing used peripheral blood. This sequence was found in a woman aged 40 to 50 with acute or convalescent COVID-19. The chain links TRBV5-6 to TRBJ1-2; D ambiguous. The CDR3 nucleotides read TGTGCCAGCAGTTTCAATTATGGCTACACCTTC. This translates into CASSFNYGYTF.